This is a list of T cell receptor beta chains from one sample in a study of blood T cell repertoires in COVID-19. Sequenced by immunoSEQ multiplex PCR; TCRdb stores in-frame clones only, minus some. Of 80,000 or so clones detected, approximately 80% appear once; the ten largest clones hold under 20%. Sample: peripheral blood. All receptors come from an older woman with acute or convalescent COVID-19. Each CDR3 is given with its conserved first and last residue. The order of the fields is D gene, V gene, clone size, J gene, CDR3 DNA, CDR3 protein. A D gene is named only where the DNA matches it firmly. For some rows the clone size is stated as once, few or many, or as a class when expanded; others skip it.

D gene: NA; V gene: TRBV11-3; clone size: NA; J gene: TRBJ2-7; CDR3 DNA: TGTGCCAGCAGCTTAGATCCCCCTCCGGGCCCCCAGGGGAGGGCCCTGGAGCAGTACTTC; CDR3 protein: CASSLDPPPGPQGRALEQYF
D gene: TRBD1; V gene: TRBV10-2; clone size: NA; J gene: TRBJ1-2; CDR3 DNA: TGCGCCAGCACGGACAGGGCTTTCTATGGCTACACCTTC; CDR3 protein: CASTDRAFYGYTF
D gene: TRBD1; V gene: TRBV5-1; clone size: NA; J gene: TRBJ1-1; CDR3 DNA: TGCGAAAGCAGCTTAGGGGGGACAGGGTTCATACGAACTGAAGCTTTCTTT; CDR3 protein: CESSLGGTGFIRTEAFF
D gene: NA; V gene: TRBV11-2; clone size: NA; J gene: TRBJ2-1; CDR3 DNA: TGTGCCAGCAGCGACCCCCTAGGTCATGAGCAGTTCTTC; CDR3 protein: CASSDPLGHEQFF
D gene: TRBD1; V gene: TRBV6-5; clone size: NA; J gene: TRBJ2-1; CDR3 DNA: TGTGCCAGCACCAGGGACAGGGGGAGTATGAATGAGCAGTTCTTC; CDR3 protein: CASTRDRGSMNEQFF
D gene: NA; V gene: TRBV6-1; clone size: NA; J gene: TRBJ1-2; CDR3 DNA: TGTGCCAGCAGTGAAGGAATAGGCGGGGGCTACACCTTC; CDR3 protein: CASSEGIGGGYTF
D gene: NA; V gene: TRBV6-6; clone size: few; J gene: TRBJ1-2; CDR3 DNA: TGTGCCACCCGACGGGGGAGCTTCTACGGGGGCTACACCTTC; CDR3 protein: CATRRGSFYGGYTF
D gene: NA; V gene: TRBV28; clone size: NA; J gene: TRBJ2-3; CDR3 DNA: TGTGCCAGCAGGTCTCAGCGTAGCACAGATACGCAGTATTTT; CDR3 protein: CASRSQRSTDTQYF
D gene: NA; V gene: TRBV30; clone size: NA; J gene: TRBJ2-7; CDR3 DNA: TGTGCCTGGAGTGCAATAAGACAGGCTGGCAGGAGTAGCGAGCAGTACTTC; CDR3 protein: CAWSAIRQAGRSSEQYF
D gene: NA; V gene: TRBV10-1; clone size: NA; J gene: TRBJ2-3; CDR3 DNA: TGCGCCAGCAGTGATCCCCAGGGGATGTCAGATACGCAGTATTTT; CDR3 protein: CASSDPQGMSDTQYF
D gene: NA; V gene: TRBV29-1; clone size: few; J gene: TRBJ1-2; CDR3 DNA: TGCAGCGTTAGTGGGGGCAATTATGGCTACACCTTC; CDR3 protein: CSVSGGNYGYTF
D gene: TRBD1; V gene: TRBV2; clone size: NA; J gene: TRBJ1-4; CDR3 DNA: TGTGCCAGCAGGATGGGGACAGGGGAAAATGAAAAACTGTTTTTT; CDR3 protein: CASRMGTGENEKLFF
D gene: TRBD2; V gene: TRBV7-9; clone size: NA; J gene: TRBJ2-1; CDR3 DNA: TGTGCCAGCTTAGCGGGGGAGGCCTCCTACAATGAGCAGTTCTTC; CDR3 protein: CASLAGEASYNEQFF
D gene: TRBD2; V gene: TRBV7-3; clone size: once; J gene: TRBJ2-3; CDR3 DNA: TGTGCCAGCAGCCCCGGGACTAGCGGGGATACGCAGTATTTT; CDR3 protein: CASSPGTSGDTQYF
D gene: TRBD1; V gene: TRBV19; clone size: NA; J gene: TRBJ1-1; CDR3 DNA: TGTGCCAGTAGTAAGGAAAGGGGGCGGAACACTGAAGCTTTCTTT; CDR3 protein: CASSKERGRNTEAFF
D gene: TRBD2; V gene: TRBV7-2; clone size: NA; J gene: TRBJ2-1; CDR3 DNA: TGTGCCAGCAGCTTAGCACGGGGGGGAGGCTACAATGAGCAGTTCTTC; CDR3 protein: CASSLARGGGYNEQFF